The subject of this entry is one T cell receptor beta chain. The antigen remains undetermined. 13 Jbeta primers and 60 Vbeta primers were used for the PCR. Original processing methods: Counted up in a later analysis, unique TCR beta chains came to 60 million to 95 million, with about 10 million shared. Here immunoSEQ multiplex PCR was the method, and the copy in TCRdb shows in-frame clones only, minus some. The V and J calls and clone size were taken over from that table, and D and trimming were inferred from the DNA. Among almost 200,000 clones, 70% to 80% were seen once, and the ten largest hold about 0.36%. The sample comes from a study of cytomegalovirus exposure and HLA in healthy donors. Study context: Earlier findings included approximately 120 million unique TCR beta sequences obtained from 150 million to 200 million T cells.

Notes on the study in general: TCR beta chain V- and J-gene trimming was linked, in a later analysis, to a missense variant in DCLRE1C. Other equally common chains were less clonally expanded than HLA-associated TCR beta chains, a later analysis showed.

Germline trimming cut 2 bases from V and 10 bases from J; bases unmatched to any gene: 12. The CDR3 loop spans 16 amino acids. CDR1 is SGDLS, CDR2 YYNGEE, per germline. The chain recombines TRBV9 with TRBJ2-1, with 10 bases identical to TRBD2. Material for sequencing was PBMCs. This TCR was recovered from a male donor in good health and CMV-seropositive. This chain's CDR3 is CASSVTSGPRTDEQFF. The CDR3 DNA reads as TGTGCCAGCAGCGTGACTAGCGGGCCCCGAACGGACGAGCAGTTCTTC.